Below, one T cell receptor beta chain is given with its context. Its antigen is not identified. CDR1 and CDR2 from the germline V gene are SGHRS and YFSETQ. Trimming removed 1 base from V and 2 bases from J, with 12 bases in between. CDR3 size: 16 residues. Lung cancer patients with chemo-refractory metastatic non-small-cell disease were given focal radiation plus CTLA-4 blockade with ipilimumab. Sequenced by immunoSEQ multiplex PCR; TCRdb stores in-frame clones only, minus some. The data contain some 73,000 clones, under 90% of them singletons. The data were taken from a study of radiotherapy plus CTLA-4 blockade in lung cancer. Study outcomes and limitations: Blood saw expansion of tumor-derived TCR clones after radiotherapy plus ipilimumab.

V and J are TRBV5-1 and TRBJ1-4; D gene ambiguous. Sample: peripheral blood, taken from a patient treated with radiotherapy plus ipilimumab. This clonotype was sampled from a human donor with non-small cell lung cancer who had stable disease on radiotherapy plus ipilimumab. The CDR3 nucleotides read TGCGCCAGCAGCTTGATTGCGGGGATTACTAATGAAAAACTGTTTTTT. Encoded protein: CASSLIAGITNEKLFF.